Each of the 25 T cell receptor beta chains below was sequenced from the same sample in a study of T-cell reconstitution after alpha-beta-depleted transplantation in children. Preparation of the TCRbeta library was carried out with unique molecular identifiers. TCRdb reprocessed the PCR reads with MiXCR, giving one entry per CDR3 protein. This table has just under 150,000 distinct CDR3 sequences, around 8.8% appearing once. Specimen: PBMCs, mostly from graft donor cells, collected 180 days after TCRalphabeta/CD19-depleted stem cell transplant. All receptors derive from a female patient aged 2-9 years who had a stem cell transplant for congenital amegakaryocytic thrombocytopenia, so the T cells may come from the graft donor.

J is TRBJ2-7 and V is TRBV18, with 10 bases matching TRBD1. V dropped 3 bases and J dropped 7; count of bases not matched to a gene: 9. This CDR3 has 15 amino acids. CDR1 is KGHSH and CDR2 is LQKENI in the germline V gene. In nucleotides, the CDR3 is TGTGCCAGCTCACCCCGGGGACAGGGGTCGGGTGAGCAGTACTTC. Its protein is CASSPRGQGSGEQYF. The full variable domain, with the rest looked up from reference TRBV18 and TRBJ2-7, is NAGVMQNPRHLVRRRGQEARLRCSPMKGHSHVYWYRQLPEEGLKFMVYLQKENIIDESGMPKERFSAEFPKEGPSILRIQQVVRGDSAAYFCASSPRGQGSGEQYFGPGTRLTVT.

This clonotype came up many times. The chain combines TRBV3-1 with TRBJ1-4; D gene unclear. This CDR3 is 13 amino acids long. The germline V gene has CDR1 LGHDT and CDR2 YNNKEL (reference sequence). V lost 1 base and J lost 8, with 8 bases in between. The CDR3 sequence is CASSQVEREKLFF. CDR3 nucleotides: TGTGCCAGCAGCCAAGTAGAGAGAGAAAAACTGTTTTTT.

This clonotype came up many times. This chain uses TRBV15 with TRBJ2-7, with D unresolved. The ends were cut back, 0 bases at V and 5 bases at J, with 17 bases in the middle. The germline V gene has CDR1 LNHNV and CDR2 YYDKDF (reference sequence). This CDR3 is built from 16 residues. CDR3 sequence: CATSRDGRQAHDEQYF. As DNA, the CDR3 is TGTGCCACCAGCAGAGATGGACGGCAGGCTCACGACGAGCAGTACTTC.

This clonotype was detected ten times or more. The V gene is TRBV10-3, the J gene TRBJ2-3, with 10 bases lining up with TRBD2. V shed 6 bases and J 0 bases; nucleotides not matched to a gene: 0. The CDR3 loop spans 14 amino acids. Germline-derived CDR1 and CDR2 are ENHRY and SYGVKD. The CDR3 sequence: CAIRTSGSTDTQYF. The DNA for the CDR3 is TGTGCCATCAGGACTAGCGGGAGCACAGATACGCAGTATTTT.

V usage is TRBV7-2 and J usage is TRBJ2-5, with TRBD2 matching 7 bases. The CDR3 consists of 15 residues. V was pared by 2 bases and J by 5 bases, with 8 bases of the junction left unmatched. CDR1 SGHTA and CDR2 FQGNSA come from the germline V gene. DNA for the CDR3: TGTGCCAGCAGCTTACCCCGGGGGGTGGTGGAGACCCAGTACTTC. Protein product: CASSLPRGVVETQYF.

This clonotype was seen at least ten times. The chain links TRBV20-1 to TRBJ2-3, with D unclear. V gave up 5 bases and J gave up 6 bases, with 6 bases separating them. The CDR3 sequence is 10 residues long. Germline CDR1 is DFQATT and CDR2 is SNEGSKA (reference sequence). CDR3: CSAGEDTQYF. CDR3 in DNA: TGCAGTGCTGGCGAGGATACGCAGTATTTT.

This clonotype was counted many times. V and J are TRBV20-1 and TRBJ1-1; 8 bases fit TRBD1. The germline V gene encodes CDR1 DFQATT and CDR2 SNEGSKA (reference sequence). V trimming: 2 bases; J trimming: 4 bases; junction bases outside the gene matches: 3. There are 13 residues in the CDR3. The CDR3 loop reads CSARQGAGTEAFF. CDR3 nucleotide sequence: TGCAGTGCTAGACAGGGGGCGGGCACTGAAGCTTTCTTT.

At least ten counts were recorded for this clonotype. This chain uses TRBV2 with TRBJ2-3, with 7 bases aligning to TRBD2. The V gene end was trimmed by 7 bases and the J gene end by 5 bases; junction bases not matched to a gene: 6. The CDR3 runs 13 residues. From germline, CDR1 is SNHLY and CDR2 FYNNEI. The CDR3 loop is CASTRWEGDTQYF. In DNA, the CDR3 is TGTGCCAGCACCCGTTGGGAGGGAGATACGCAGTATTTT.

This sequence joins TRBV18 and TRBJ2-5; D gene ambiguous. Germline V gene lookup returns CDR1 KGHSH and CDR2 LQKENI. The length of the CDR3 is 14 residues. V was trimmed by 0 bases and J by 5 bases, leaving 10 bases between them. CDR3 nucleotide sequence: TGTGCCAGCTCACCACCGCAGGACCGCGAGACCCAGTACTTC. It specifies CASSPPQDRETQYF.

The genes are TRBV7-8 and TRBJ2-7; TRBD2 might be the D (5 bases). The germline CDR1 and CDR2 sequences are SGHVS and FQNEAQ. There are 16 residues in the CDR3. V gave up 5 bases and J gave up 5 bases, with 22 bases separating them. CDR3 in amino acids: CASSQRRASLADEQYF. The CDR3, as DNA: TGTGCCAGCAGCCAACGGCGGGCTTCCCTAGCCGACGAGCAGTACTTC.

A remark on this clonotype: A junction boundary mismatches the germline segment, possibly from a read error. The chain couples TRBV28 to TRBJ1-4; D gene unclear. The V gene's germline CDR1 is MDHEN and CDR2 SYDVKM. The CDR3 has 15 amino acids. The CDR3 here is CARSLSPFLREKLFF. The CDR3 DNA reads TGTGCCAGAAGTTTATCTCCCTTTTTGCGTGAAAAACTGTTTTTT.

This clonotype was detected once. This chain uses TRBV5-5 with TRBJ2-7; a possible D gene is TRBD2 (6 bases). Germline CDR1 and CDR2: SGHKS and YYEKEE (reference sequence). This CDR3 is 14 amino acids long. The ends were cut back, 4 bases at V and 7 bases at J, with 18 bases in the middle. The CDR3 region has the DNA TGTGCCAGCAGCCCAGCCGGCCTTGGGGGGGAGCAGTACTTC. As protein: CASSPAGLGGEQYF.

This clonotype was counted ten times or more. This chain links TRBV28 with TRBJ2-5; D possibly corresponds to TRBD2 (6 bases). The germline V gene encodes CDR1 MDHEN and CDR2 SYDVKM. V shed 6 bases and J shed 4 bases, with 12 bases lying between them. CDR3 length equals 13 residues. In DNA, the CDR3 is TGTGCCAGCAGGCGGGGAAGAGGAGAGACCCAGTACTTC. It specifies CASRRGRGETQYF.

This clonotype was observed at least ten times. This chain links TRBV5-1 with TRBJ2-2, with D perhaps matching TRBD1 (5 bases). Germline CDR1 and CDR2: SGHRS and YFSETQ. The CDR3 loop spans 16 amino acids. The germline V and J ends were trimmed by 0 bases and 0 bases, with 9 bases remaining between them. CDR3 region: CASSLARVANTGELFF. CDR3 coding DNA: TGCGCCAGCAGCTTGGCCAGGGTGGCGAACACCGGGGAGCTGTTTTTT. The full variable domain, with the rest looked up from reference TRBV5-1 and TRBJ2-2, is KAGVTQTPRYLIKTRGQQVTLSCSPISGHRSVSWYQQTPGQGLQFLFEYFSETQRNKGNFPGRFSGRQFSNSRSEMNVSTLELGDSALYLCASSLARVANTGELFFGEGSRLTVL.

The table lists this clonotype with many counts. The rearrangement uses TRBV6-5 and TRBJ1-5; D remains unclear. The CDR3 runs to 15 residues. Germline loops: CDR1 MNHEY, CDR2 SVGAGI. Trimming shortened V by 0 bases and J by 6 bases, and 12 bases separated the two germline ends. The CDR3 loop is CASSYSIWESQPQHF. CDR3 coding DNA: TGTGCCAGCAGTTACTCGATCTGGGAGTCTCAGCCCCAGCATTTT.

Note on this clonotype: The junction departs from germline at one end; a sequencing error may be responsible. The chain links TRBV29-1 to TRBJ2-1; D remains unclear. Per the germline V gene, CDR1 is SQVTM and CDR2 is ANQGSEA. The CDR3 has 14 residues. In nucleotides, the CDR3 is TGCAGCATTGAAGTATTGAGCCGGTACAATGAGCAGTTCTTC. Amino acid sequence: CSIEVLSRYNEQFF.

This clonotype was seen repeatedly, ten times or more. V is TRBV3-1 and J is TRBJ1-1; D is unclear. The CDR3 is 12 residues long. V dropped 0 bases and J dropped 7 bases, with 6 bases sitting between them. Germline lookup yields CDR1 LGHDT and CDR2 YNNKEL (reference sequence). CDR3 loop: CASSQDGGEAFF. CDR3 DNA: TGTGCCAGCAGCCAAGACGGCGGTGAAGCTTTCTTT.

The chain is built from TRBV5-4 and TRBJ2-1; maybe TRBD1 (6 bases). Germline V gene data show CDR1 as SGHNT and CDR2 as YYREEE (reference sequence). The V end lost 1 base, the J end lost 8 bases, and 10 bases lay between the germline ends. CDR3 size: 13 residues. CDR3 bases: TGTGCCAGCAGCTTGCCGACAGGCGATGAGCAGTTCTTC. Translating gives CASSLPTGDEQFF.

This clonotype was detected ten times or more. The rearrangement uses TRBV12-3 or TRBV12-4 and TRBJ2-7; perhaps TRBD2 as D (6 bases). CDR3 size: 14 residues. Deletions cut 3 bases from V and 2 bases from J, with 11 bases between. The CDR3: CASSFRGVAYEQYF. CDR3 DNA sequence: TGTGCCAGCAGTTTTCGCGGGGTTGCCTACGAGCAGTACTTC.

This clonotype was counted many times. This rearrangement joins TRBV25-1 to TRBJ2-7, with a tentative D call TRBD2 (7 bases). Per the germline V gene, CDR1 is MGHDK and CDR2 is SYGVNS. Trimming shortened V by 4 bases and J by 6 bases, and 13 bases separated the two germline ends. This CDR3 region has 13 residues. The DNA for the CDR3 is TGTGCCAGCAGTGTCCCGGGGGGCGCCGAGCAGTACTTC. Protein: CASSVPGGAEQYF.

A few counts support this clonotype. The chain links TRBV27 to TRBJ2-1; D ambiguous. Germline V CDR1 and CDR2: MNHEY, SMNVEV (reference sequence). The CDR3 length is 13 residues. Trimming removed 3 bases from V and 10 bases from J, with 13 bases in between. CDR3 nucleotides: TGTGCCAGCAGTTTTAGGTCGACCGGGGAGCAGTTCTTC. Residues: CASSFRSTGEQFF.

This clonotype was detected many times. The chain uses TRBV29-1 and TRBJ2-7; D remains ambiguous. The CDR3 length is 13 residues. Germline CDR1 and CDR2: SQVTM and ANQGSEA. V gave up 2 bases and J gave up 0 bases, with 8 bases separating them. The CDR3 bases are TGCAGCGTTGAATACACATCCTCCTACGAGCAGTACTTC. Amino acid sequence: CSVEYTSSYEQYF.

At least ten counts were recorded for this clonotype. The CDR3 reads CASSPITDTQYF. Written as DNA, the CDR3 is TGTGCCAGCAGCCCTATCACAGATACGCAGTATTTT. The V and J genes are TRBV5-8 and TRBJ2-3; D gene uncertain. This CDR3 contains 12 residues. Germline CDR1 is SGHTS and CDR2 is YDEGEE. V lost 4 bases and J 2 bases, leaving 5 bases between the germline ends.

This clonotype appeared many times. The chain uses TRBV29-1 and TRBJ2-7, with D tentatively TRBD1 (6 bases). The CDR3 is made up of 13 amino acids. Germline assignment: CDR1 SQVTM and CDR2 ANQGSEA. The germline V and J ends were trimmed by 1 base and 5 bases, with 12 bases remaining between them. The CDR3 bases are TGCAGCGTTGAAGGGACAGTACGCCACGAGCAGTACTTC. This codes for CSVEGTVRHEQYF.

There are many counts of this clonotype. V gene TRBV4-2 combines with J gene TRBJ2-7; 8 nucleotides align to TRBD2. Germline-derived CDR1 and CDR2 are LGHNA and YNFKEQ. This CDR3 has 16 amino acids. V was pared by 1 base and J by 2 bases, with 7 bases of the junction left unmatched. CDR3 nucleotide sequence: TGTGCCAGCAGCCAAGGTCCGGGAGCGGGAGCCTACGAGCAGTACTTC. This sequence encodes CASSQGPGAGAYEQYF.